This T cell receptor (beta chain) was documented in a study of neurological immune-mediated disorders. Unsorted libraries were prepared from 2 million PBMCs held at -80 C. V gave up 3 bases and J gave up 2 bases, with 13 bases separating them. There are 14 residues in the CDR3. Germline V gene data show CDR1 as DFQATT and CDR2 as SNEGSKA (reference sequence). This clonotype was detected ten times or more. What it binds is not known. 5'RACE generated cDNA with 10-nucleotide random UMIs. The output of every sequencing run exceeded 190 million TCR-beta sequences, derived from 15-18 subjects. TCRdb recomputed calls from the 5' RACE reads with MiXCR, one row per CDR3 protein. This table holds 40,000 to 45,000 distinct CDR3 sequences, approximately 11% found once. Findings and limits, study-wide: Healthy controls had more TCR clonal expansion than multiple sclerosis, which showed the least, whereas HTLV-1-associated myelopathy showed the most.

The TCR sequence derives from a female donor in good health. The sample comprised PBMCs. J is TRBJ1-1 and V is TRBV20-1, with TRBD1 as a possible D gene (6 bases). CDR3: CSARATGRNTEAFF. CDR3 bases: TGCAGTGCTAGGGCGACAGGAAGAAACACTGAAGCTTTCTTT.